This entry lists 24 T cell receptor beta chains sequenced from one sample in a study of T cell responses to AZD1222 COVID-19 vaccine. Sequencing was performed with immunoSEQ multiplex PCR; in TCRdb, only in-frame clones are kept and a portion is missing. The sample shows over 130,000 clones, roughly 90% of them seen only once. Sample: peripheral blood, taken 28 days after the second AZD1222 dose. These TCRs come from an adult who received the AZD1222 COVID-19 vaccine.

The CDR3 loop reads CASSLVFYQPQHF. CDR3 nucleotide sequence: TGTGCCAGCAGCTTGGTTTTCTATCAGCCCCAGCATTTT. V is TRBV5-5 and J is TRBJ1-5; D remains ambiguous. Germline V gene data show CDR1 as SGHKS and CDR2 as YYEKEE (reference sequence). Deletions cut 0 bases from V and 5 bases from J, with 6 bases between. This CDR3 is 13 amino acids long.

The V gene is TRBV28, the J gene TRBJ2-7; D might be TRBD1 (6 bases). V was clipped by 5 bases and J by 5 bases, with 13 bases between them. The CDR3 totals 13 residues. CDR1 MDHEN and CDR2 SYDVKM come from the germline V gene. The CDR3 region has the DNA TGTGCCAGCAGTAACACAGGGCCCCACGAGCAGTACTTC. Protein: CASSNTGPHEQYF.

This rearrangement joins TRBV27 to TRBJ2-1; 14 bases align to TRBD2. V lost 7 bases to trimming and J lost 9 bases; unmatched junction nucleotides: 8. Germline loops: CDR1 MNHEY, CDR2 SMNVEV (reference sequence). The CDR3 length is 15 residues. CDR3 in amino acids: CASTEWTSGRSEQFF. CDR3 bases: TGTGCCAGCACCGAATGGACTAGCGGGAGGAGTGAGCAGTTCTTC.

V is TRBV15 and J is TRBJ2-5; TRBD1 or TRBD2 may be the D gene (5 bases each). V lost 3 bases, J lost 5 bases, and 13 bases lay in between. The CDR3 consists of 14 residues. Germline V gene sequence: CDR1 LNHNV, CDR2 YYDKDF (reference sequence). The CDR3 spells CATSSTRGGETQYF. CDR3 nucleotide sequence: TGTGCCACCAGCAGTACTAGGGGCGGGGAGACCCAGTACTTC.

This CDR3 is CASSLRGSGNYEQYF. The CDR3, as DNA: TGTGCCAGCAGCTTACGCGGAAGCGGGAACTACGAGCAGTACTTC. The gene calls are TRBV11-3 and TRBJ2-7, with 7 bases aligning to TRBD2. V dropped 2 bases and J dropped 3; count of bases not matched to a gene: 7. Germline assignment: CDR1 SGHNT and CDR2 YENEEA. This CDR3 has 15 amino acids.

The gene calls are TRBV27 and TRBJ2-2; TRBD1 agrees at 8 bases. V lost 4 bases to trimming and J lost 1 base; unmatched junction nucleotides: 11. Germline V gene data show CDR1 as MNHEY and CDR2 as SMNVEV (reference sequence). The CDR3 runs 18 residues. CDR3 nucleotide sequence: TGTGCCAGCAGTTCTGCCCGAGGGGACAGGCAGAACACCGGGGAGCTGTTTTTT. Its translation: CASSSARGDRQNTGELFF.

The gene calls are TRBV30 and TRBJ1-1, with TRBD1 matching 10 bases. The length of the CDR3 is 14 residues. Germline CDR1 is GTSNPN and CDR2 is SVGIG (reference sequence). The V gene end was trimmed by 8 bases and the J gene end by 1 base; junction bases not matched to a gene: 7. This chain's CDR3 is CAAGQGIRNTEAFF. The CDR3 DNA sequence: TGTGCCGCGGGACAGGGGATAAGGAACACTGAAGCTTTCTTT.

This chain connects TRBV5-1 to TRBJ2-1, with D perhaps TRBD1 or TRBD2 (5 bases each). The CDR3 consists of 13 residues. V lost 4 bases, J lost 4 bases, and 9 bases lay in between. The V gene's germline CDR1 is SGHRS and CDR2 YFSETQ. CDR3 amino acids: CASSPGTYNEQFF. As DNA, the CDR3 is TGCGCCAGCAGCCCCGGGACGTACAATGAGCAGTTCTTC.

The rearrangement links TRBV5-8 to TRBJ1-2, with D unclear. The CDR3 totals 15 residues. Per the germline V gene, CDR1 is SGHTS and CDR2 is YDEGEE. Deletions cut 4 bases from V and 1 base from J, with 14 bases between. This CDR3 reads CASSGFRNLNYGYTF. For the CDR3, the DNA is TGTGCCAGCAGCGGATTCAGGAATCTTAACTATGGCTACACCTTC.

This clone appeared a few times. V and J are TRBV4-3 and TRBJ2-1; no clear D gene. From germline, CDR1 is LGHNA and CDR2 YSLEER. The CDR3 totals 15 residues. V lost 3 bases, J lost 9 bases, and 18 bases lay in between. In nucleotides, the CDR3 is TGCGCCAGCAGCCACGCTTCCGGCCGCGATTTTGAGCAGTTCTTC. This codes for CASSHASGRDFEQFF.

CDR3 nucleotide sequence: TGTGCCAGCAGCCTCCCGGGGGAGAAGGGAGATAGCGGGACACCCTACAATGAGCAGTTCTTC. This encodes CASSLPGEKGDSGTPYNEQFF. V gene TRBV7-3 combines with J gene TRBJ2-1, with 8 positions matching TRBD2. Germline V gene data show CDR1 as SGHTA and CDR2 as FQGTGA. The ends lost 5 bases at V and 2 bases at J; junction bases unmatched: 23. The CDR3 loop spans 21 amino acids. The full variable domain, its missing parts supplied by reference TRBV7-3 and TRBJ2-1, is GAGVSQTPSNKVTEKGKYVELRCDPISGHTALYWYRQSLGQGPEFLIYFQGTGAADDSGLPNDRFFAVRPEGSVSTLKIQRTERGDSAVYLCASSLPGEKGDSGTPYNEQFFGPGTRLTVL.

CDR3 nucleotide sequence: TGTGCCAGCAGCGTTTGGAGGGGTAGCTACACCTTC. It is translated as CASSVWRGSYTF. The rearrangement links TRBV28 to TRBJ1-2, with a tentative D call TRBD1 (5 bases). Germline V gene sequence: CDR1 MDHEN, CDR2 SYDVKM. The CDR3 has 12 residues. V lost 6 bases to trimming and J lost 9 bases, with 14 bases between them.

CDR3 region: CASSLASGSGETQYF. In DNA form, the CDR3 reads TGTGCCAGCAGCTTAGCTAGCGGGAGTGGAGAGACCCAGTACTTC. The chain links TRBV11-3 to TRBJ2-5, with 10 nucleotides matching TRBD2. The CDR3 extends over 15 amino acids. CDR1 and CDR2 (germline): SGHNT, YENEEA. Trimming took 1 base from V and 4 from J; bases not matched to a gene: 3.

The chain uses TRBV28 and TRBJ1-2; D is uncertain. The CDR3 totals 13 residues. Germline V gene data show CDR1 as MDHEN and CDR2 as SYDVKM. Trimming shortened V by 1 base and J by 2 bases, and 5 bases separated the two germline ends. The CDR3 sequence: CASSLYSNYGYTF. In DNA, the CDR3 is TGTGCCAGCAGTTTATACAGCAACTATGGCTACACCTTC.

The chain has TRBV4-1 and TRBJ1-1; possible D gene TRBD1, 5 bases. Germline V gives CDR1 MGHRA, CDR2 YSYEKL. This CDR3 comprises 16 residues. Trimming shortened V by 1 base and J by 4 bases, and 16 bases separated the two germline ends. The CDR3 coding sequence is TGCGCCAGCAGCCAAGGGCGCCGATCTGGGGGCACTGAAGCTTTCTTT. This codes for CASSQGRRSGGTEAFF.

Regarding this clone: One end of the junction varies from germline; a read error may be responsible. The V gene is TRBV24-1, the J gene TRBJ1-2; no definite D call. The length of the CDR3 is 10 residues. CDR1 is KGHDR and CDR2 is SFDVKD in the germline V gene. For the CDR3, the DNA is TGTGCCGCCGTGAAAGTCGGGGAAAGGTGG. This translates into CAAVKVGERW.

The V call is TRBV28, the J call TRBJ1-4; a possible D gene is TRBD1 (6 bases). V lost 0 bases, J lost 2 bases, and 16 bases lay in between. CDR1 and CDR2 (germline): MDHEN, SYDVKM. The CDR3 has 18 amino acids. In DNA form, the CDR3 reads TGTGCCAGCAGTTTATGGAAATGGGGGCATGGGACTAATGAAAAACTGTTTTTT. The encoded protein is CASSLWKWGHGTNEKLFF.

The chain has TRBV28 and TRBJ2-5, with TRBD1 matching 8 bases. This CDR3 has 17 amino acids. The germline V gene has CDR1 MDHEN and CDR2 SYDVKM. V dropped 6 bases and J dropped 4; count of bases not matched to a gene: 16. CDR3 bases: TGTGCCAGCAGGCCGACTCTCCGGGACAGGTTTCGAGAGACCCAGTACTTC. Encoded protein: CASRPTLRDRFRETQYF.

The chain joins TRBV11-3 to TRBJ1-2; 9 nucleotides agree with TRBD1. Germline assignment: CDR1 SGHNT and CDR2 YENEEA. The CDR3 loop spans 17 amino acids. V shed 1 base and J 4 bases; nucleotides not matched to a gene: 10. The DNA for the CDR3 is TGTGCCAGCAGCTTAGTGGGACAGGGCGGTCGTCCCTATGGCTACACCTTC. This sequence encodes CASSLVGQGGRPYGYTF.

This chain connects TRBV28 to TRBJ2-1; no clear D gene. Germline-derived CDR1 and CDR2 are MDHEN and SYDVKM. V lost 1 base to trimming and J lost 7 bases, with 5 bases between them. The CDR3 length is 12 residues. CDR3: CASSLYDNEQFF. The CDR3 DNA sequence: TGTGCCAGCAGTTTATATGATAATGAGCAGTTCTTC. Full variable domain (rest looked up from reference TRBV28 and TRBJ2-1): DVKVTQSSRYLVKRTGEKVFLECVQDMDHENMFWYRQDPGLGLRLIYFSYDVKMKEKGDIPEGYSVSREKKERFSLILESASTNQTSMYLCASSLYDNEQFFGPGTRLTVL.

This chain links TRBV12-3 or TRBV12-4 with TRBJ1-1; the D is unclear. With 7 bases removed from V and 0 bases from J, the gap between germline ends came to 6 bases. CDR3 length equals 12 residues. For the CDR3, the DNA is TGTGCCAGCACACGAATGAACACTGAAGCTTTCTTT. It encodes CASTRMNTEAFF.

This sequence joins TRBV4-1 and TRBJ2-5, with 11 bases aligning to TRBD2. CDR3 length equals 15 residues. Per germline, CDR1 MGHRA and CDR2 YSYEKL. With V trimmed by 1 base and J by 4 bases, 2 bases remained unmatched. CDR3 DNA: TGCGCCAGCAGCCAAGTCCTAGCGGGAGGAGAGACCCAGTACTTC. The encoded protein is CASSQVLAGGETQYF.

V and J are TRBV14 and TRBJ2-2, with 12 nucleotides matching TRBD2. The germline gives CDR1 SGHDN, CDR2 FVKESK. The CDR3 loop spans 16 amino acids. V lost 6 bases, J lost 2 bases, and 4 bases stayed unmatched. CDR3 residues: CASRGTSGFNTGELFF. CDR3 bases: TGTGCCAGCAGAGGGACTAGCGGGTTTAACACCGGGGAGCTGTTTTTT.

The gene calls are TRBV5-6 and TRBJ2-3, with D possibly matching TRBD1 (5 bases). With 0 bases removed from V and 4 bases from J, the gap between germline ends came to 9 bases. Germline V gives CDR1 SGHDT, CDR2 YYEEEE. The CDR3 spans 14 residues. DNA for the CDR3: TGTGCCAGCAGCTTGGCCTTCAGGGCAGATACGCAGTATTTT. Protein: CASSLAFRADTQYF.